The 27 T cell receptor beta chains in this list originate from one sample, sequenced in a study of molecular identifiers for immune sequencing clone quantification. A single record per CDR3 protein comes from TCRdb applying MiXCR to the PCR reads. This sample has 400,000 to 600,000 distinct CDR3 sequences, with about 25% found just once. The sample consisted of naive CD8+ T cells from blood, with Jurkat cell RNA spiked in. Subset: FACS-sorted CD8+CD4-CCR7+CD45RA+ naive T cells. These receptors originate from a human donor in good health. Some libraries in this study had Jurkat cell RNA spiked in.

This clonotype has ten or more counts. The chain uses TRBV6-4 and TRBJ2-3, with D tentatively TRBD1 or TRBD2 (6 bases each). The CDR3 has 13 amino acids. Per the germline V gene, CDR1 is MRHNA and CDR2 is SNTAGT. Trimming removed 7 bases from V and 2 bases from J, with 10 bases in between. This CDR3 reads CASTGDFTDTQYF. The CDR3 DNA sequence: TGTGCCAGCACAGGGGACTTCACAGATACGCAGTATTTT.

In its sample, this clonotype was seen many times. The chain joins TRBV7-9 to TRBJ2-2; 10 bases agree with TRBD2. Germline lookup yields CDR1 SEHNR and CDR2 FQNEAQ (reference sequence). This CDR3 region has 17 residues. V lost 2 bases and J lost 1; bases outside the gene matches: 4. In nucleotides, the CDR3 is TGTGCCAGCAGCTTACCGGGACTAGCGAGGAACACCGGGGAGCTGTTTTTT. Its translation is CASSLPGLARNTGELFF.

This chain connects TRBV20-1 to TRBJ1-1; D call uncertain. Trimming pared 0 bases from V and 1 base from J, leaving 6 bases between. Germline loops: CDR1 DFQATT, CDR2 SNEGSKA (reference sequence). The CDR3 has 13 amino acids. The CDR3 sequence: CSARDFGNTEAFF. CDR3 in DNA: TGCAGTGCTAGAGATTTTGGGAACACTGAAGCTTTCTTT.

This clonotype occurred a few times. The rearrangement joins TRBV6-2 or TRBV6-3 to TRBJ2-1, with 7 positions matching TRBD2. The CDR3 consists of 15 residues. Germline CDR1 is MNHEY and CDR2 is SVGEGT. J was trimmed by 5 bases and V by 5 bases; bases with no gene match: 9. CDR3 nucleotide sequence: TGTGCCAGCAGTACCACCGGGGGGATAAACAATGAGCAGTTCTTC. It translates to CASSTTGGINNEQFF.

This chain uses TRBV19 with TRBJ1-5, with D perhaps matching TRBD1 (6 bases). Trimming removed 1 base from V and 0 bases from J, with 13 bases in between. CDR3 length equals 17 residues. The germline gives CDR1 LNHDA, CDR2 SQIVND (reference sequence). The CDR3 spells CASSIGQVWDSNQPQHF. CDR3 in DNA: TGTGCCAGTAGTATAGGACAGGTTTGGGATAGCAATCAGCCCCAGCATTTT.

V is TRBV20-1 and J is TRBJ1-3; weak D call: TRBD1 (6 bases). The CDR3 covers 13 residues. CDR1 DFQATT and CDR2 SNEGSKA come from the germline V gene (reference sequence). The CDR3, as DNA: TGCACATCTCGGACAGCCCCTGGAAACACCATATATTTT. This translates into CTSRTAPGNTIYF.

Details on this clonotype: This may arise from a read error, as a much more abundant clone is one base away. The genes are TRBV4-1 and TRBJ2-3; no clear D gene. The CDR3 consists of 16 residues. Germline V gene lookup returns CDR1 MGHRA and CDR2 YSYEKL. CDR3 nucleotides: TGCGCCAGCAGCCAAGTGATGGGGTTTAGCACAGATATGCAGTATTTT. Translated: CASSQVMGFSTDMQYF.

The table lists this clonotype with many counts. This CDR3 reads CAWSVWNTGELFF. The CDR3 DNA follows: TGTGCCTGGAGTGTATGGAACACCGGGGAGCTGTTTTTT. This rearrangement joins TRBV30 to TRBJ2-2, with D uncertain. Trimming shortened V by 0 bases and J by 1 base, and 3 bases separated the two germline ends. The CDR3 spans 13 residues. Per the germline V gene, CDR1 is GTSNPN and CDR2 is SVGIG (reference sequence).

The CDR3, as DNA: TGTGCCAGCAGTCCCGCCCCGCAGTACGAGCAGTACTTC. This codes for CASSPAPQYEQYF. The rearrangement uses TRBV5-4 and TRBJ2-7, with no clear D. Per the germline V gene, CDR1 is SGHNT and CDR2 is YYREEE (reference sequence). Trimming cost V 5 bases and J 4 bases, with 13 bases left between them. This CDR3 spans 13 amino acids.

In regard to this clonotype: It may be a read error: a sequence one base away is much more abundant. The chain carries TRBV20-1 and TRBJ2-7; possible D gene TRBD2, 5 bases. The V end was cut by 1 base, the J end by 3 bases, with 7 bases between. The CDR3 length is 12 residues. Germline V CDR1 and CDR2: DFQATT, SNEGSKA (reference sequence). The CDR3 spells CSARAGVYEQYF. The CDR3, as DNA: TGCAGTGCTAGAGCCGGGGTCTACGAGCAGTACTTC.

On this clonotype itself: A much larger clone lies one base from this, so it may be a read error. The chain uses TRBV7-9 and TRBJ1-1, with D possibly matching TRBD1 (6 bases). Germline CDR1 and CDR2: SEHNR and FQNEAQ (reference sequence). The CDR3 totals 15 residues. CDR3 in amino acids: CASSLVTGQNIEAFF. The CDR3 DNA sequence: TGTGCCAGCAGCTTAGTCACAGGGCAGAACATTGAAGCTTTCTTT. The complete variable domain, with remaining parts taken from reference TRBV7-9 and TRBJ1-1, reads DTGVSQNPRHKITKRGQNVTFRCDPISEHNRLYWYRQTLGQGPEFLTYFQNEAQLEKSRLLSDRFSAERPKGSFSTLEIQRTEQGDSAMYLCASSLVTGQNIEAFFGQGTRLTVV.

This clonotype was seen once. The chain has TRBV5-1 and TRBJ1-1; TRBD1 agrees at 9 bases. This CDR3 spans 15 amino acids. CDR1 and CDR2 from the germline V gene are SGHRS and YFSETQ. J gave up 1 base and V 4 bases, and 5 bases lay outside the gene matches. The CDR3 DNA sequence: TGCGCCAGCAGCATAACAGGGGGCTCGAACACTGAAGCTTTCTTT. Encoded protein: CASSITGGSNTEAFF.

V usage is TRBV12-3 or TRBV12-4 and J usage is TRBJ1-1; D is uncertain. The V end lost 4 bases, the J end lost 2 bases, and 8 bases lay between the germline ends. CDR3 length: 13 residues. The CDR3 loop is CASSSSGNTEAFF. In DNA form, the CDR3 reads TGTGCCAGCAGTTCCTCGGGCAACACTGAAGCTTTCTTT.

The DNA of the CDR3 is TGTGCCAGCGGCCTTCGGCATTTCTACAATGAGCAGTTCTTC. Translated: CASGLRHFYNEQFF. The V gene is TRBV6-2 or TRBV6-3, the J gene TRBJ2-1; D unresolved. CDR3 length equals 14 residues. The germline V and J ends were trimmed by 8 bases and 3 bases, with 14 bases remaining between them. CDR1 MNHEY and CDR2 SVGEGT come from the germline V gene.

Comments on this clonotype: Its ends do not fully match the called genes, so a read error is possible. The chain combines TRBV28 with TRBJ2-5; D ambiguous. The CDR3 runs 16 residues. CDR1 and CDR2 from the germline V gene are MDHEN and SYDVKM. The CDR3 DNA reads as TGTGCCAGCAGTTTAGCCAGGACCAGACTTCAAGAGCCCCAGTACTTC. Translated: CASSLARTRLQEPQYF.

V gene TRBV3-1 combines with J gene TRBJ2-5, with 15 nucleotides matching TRBD2. Per the germline V gene, CDR1 is LGHDT and CDR2 is YNNKEL (reference sequence). The CDR3 covers 15 residues. V trimming: 9 bases; J trimming: 2 bases; junction bases outside the gene matches: 4. The CDR3 spells CASGLAGGVQETQYF. CDR3 coding DNA: TGTGCCAGTGGACTAGCGGGGGGGGTTCAAGAGACCCAGTACTTC.

This clonotype occurred many times. This chain links TRBV5-8 with TRBJ2-3, with 7 bases identical to TRBD1. The CDR3 runs to 15 residues. The V segment lost 3 bases and the J segment 1 base; nucleotides outside the gene matches: 5. Looked up from germline, CDR1 is SGHTS and CDR2 is YDEGEE. CDR3 in amino acids: CASSYGTARTDTQYF. DNA of the CDR3: TGTGCCAGCAGCTATGGGACAGCACGCACAGATACGCAGTATTTT.

In this sample, this clonotype turned up a few times. The rearrangement joins TRBV7-9 to TRBJ2-3, with TRBD2 as a possible D gene (6 bases). Germline CDR1 SEHNR, CDR2 FQNEAQ (reference sequence). Trimming removed 2 bases from V and 0 bases from J, with 18 bases in between. This CDR3 has 18 amino acids. CDR3 in amino acids: CASSLSFGTPTSTDTQYF. CDR3 bases: TGTGCCAGCAGCTTATCATTCGGGACTCCGACTAGCACAGATACGCAGTATTTT.

The chain joins TRBV27 to TRBJ2-7, with a possible D match to TRBD1 (5 bases). The CDR3 sequence is 17 residues long. Trimming shortened V by 0 bases and J by 0 bases, and 15 bases separated the two germline ends. Germline V gives CDR1 MNHEY, CDR2 SMNVEV (reference sequence). In DNA form, the CDR3 reads TGTGCCAGCAGTTTATCCCCCCAAGACAGCGCCTCCTACGAGCAGTACTTC. Encoded protein: CASSLSPQDSASYEQYF.

Points on this clonotype: This likely came from a read error, as a far larger clone is one base away. This chain uses TRBV4-2 with TRBJ2-7, with 7 bases that match TRBD2. Germline V gives CDR1 LGHNA, CDR2 YNFKEQ. The CDR3 is made up of 12 amino acids. CDR3 in DNA: TGTGCCAGCAGCCAGGGGGACTACAAGCAGTACTTC. This encodes CASSQGDYKQYF.

The sample holds a few counts of this clonotype. V usage is TRBV28 and J usage is TRBJ2-3; 8 nucleotides match TRBD2. The CDR3 totals 16 residues. Germline V lookup: CDR1 MDHEN, CDR2 SYDVKM. V shed 6 bases, J shed 4 bases, and the junction held 12 bases outside the gene matches. The CDR3 spells CASRDTAGVVADTQYF. The CDR3 nucleotides read TGTGCCAGCAGGGATACAGCGGGAGTGGTGGCAGATACGCAGTATTTT.

A remark on this clonotype: A much larger clone lies one base from this, so it may be a read error. V usage is TRBV15 and J usage is TRBJ2-5; TRBD2 agrees at 8 bases. Looked up from germline, CDR1 is LNHNV and CDR2 is YYDKDF (reference sequence). The CDR3 extends over 16 amino acids. The chain's CDR3 is CVTSSHLAGWQETQYF. The CDR3 nucleotides are TGTGTCACCAGCAGCCATTTAGCGGGGTGGCAAGAGACCCAGTACTTC.

This clonotype was observed a few times. The V call is TRBV6-5, the J call TRBJ1-4; TRBD1 might be the D (6 bases). V was shortened by 5 bases and J by 7 bases, with 17 bases between the two germline ends. Germline V gene lookup returns CDR1 MNHEY and CDR2 SVGAGI. The CDR3 is made up of 15 amino acids. The CDR3 coding sequence is TGTGCCAGCAGTGCTACCGGGACATCAACTGAAAAACTGTTTTTT. The encoded protein is CASSATGTSTEKLFF.

This clonotype turned up a few times. The rearrangement uses TRBV5-8 and TRBJ1-4, with D unresolved. Looked up from germline, CDR1 is SGHTS and CDR2 is YDEGEE. V was trimmed by 4 bases and J by 4 bases, leaving 5 bases between them. The CDR3 is 12 amino acids. CDR3: CASSENNEKLFF. As DNA, the CDR3 is TGTGCCAGCAGCGAGAATAATGAAAAACTGTTTTTT.

This clonotype has ten or more counts. The rearrangement joins TRBV6-5 to TRBJ2-7, with no clear D. The CDR3 runs to 19 residues. Trimming left V 0 bases short and J 7 bases short, with 28 bases between. Per the germline V gene, CDR1 is MNHEY and CDR2 is SVGAGI. The CDR3 loop is CASSYSGRVRSPTLGEQYF. Here the CDR3 DNA reads TGTGCCAGCAGTTACTCGGGTAGGGTTAGATCCCCGACGCTAGGGGAGCAGTACTTC.

Only one count was recorded for this clonotype. Possible read error: a much larger clone is one base away. This chain connects TRBV28 to TRBJ2-7, with 13 bases lining up with TRBD2. Trimming cost V 5 bases and J 9 bases; bases outside gene matches: 10. The CDR3 has 15 residues. The germline CDR1 and CDR2 sequences are MDHEN and SYDVKM. The CDR3 protein is CASSPGLAGAHGQYF. The DNA for the CDR3 is TGTGCCAGCAGTCCCGGACTAGCGGGAGCCCACGGGCAGTACTTC.

This clonotype occurred a few times. The genes are TRBV5-6 and TRBJ1-2; a possible D gene is TRBD1 (6 bases). CDR1 and CDR2 (germline): SGHDT, YYEEEE. V lost 6 bases and J 5 bases, leaving 26 bases between the germline ends. This CDR3 is built from 17 residues. The CDR3 reads CASTSLRGRNPEYGYTF. CDR3 DNA: TGTGCCAGCACCTCCCTGCGGGGGCGAAACCCCGAATATGGCTACACCTTC.